The clone carrying this T cell receptor (beta chain) was picked up one time. The data originate from a study of blood T cell repertoires in COVID-19. Overall study context: Spain, Italy and the United States supplied samples that represented acute and convalescent COVID-19. In each case, the material was cDNA or gDNA derived from T cells, B-cell-depleted T cells, or PBMCs.

V shed 0 bases and J shed 6 bases, with 12 bases lying between them. Germline V lookup: CDR1 LGHDT, CDR2 YNNKEL (reference sequence). This CDR3 has 15 amino acids. Produced via immunoSEQ multiplex PCR; TCRdb's table is partial and in-frame only. The repertoire holds approximately 100,000 clones, with approximately 89% as singletons. The chain is built from TRBV3-1 (or the pseudogene TRBV3-2) and TRBJ1-5; D remains ambiguous. Sequencing was done on a sample of peripheral blood. The origin of this receptor is a man over 45 with acute or convalescent COVID-19. The CDR3 loop reads CASSQDLLPFQPQHF. The CDR3 DNA follows: TGTGCCAGCAGCCAAGATCTTCTCCCGTTTCAGCCCCAGCATTTT.